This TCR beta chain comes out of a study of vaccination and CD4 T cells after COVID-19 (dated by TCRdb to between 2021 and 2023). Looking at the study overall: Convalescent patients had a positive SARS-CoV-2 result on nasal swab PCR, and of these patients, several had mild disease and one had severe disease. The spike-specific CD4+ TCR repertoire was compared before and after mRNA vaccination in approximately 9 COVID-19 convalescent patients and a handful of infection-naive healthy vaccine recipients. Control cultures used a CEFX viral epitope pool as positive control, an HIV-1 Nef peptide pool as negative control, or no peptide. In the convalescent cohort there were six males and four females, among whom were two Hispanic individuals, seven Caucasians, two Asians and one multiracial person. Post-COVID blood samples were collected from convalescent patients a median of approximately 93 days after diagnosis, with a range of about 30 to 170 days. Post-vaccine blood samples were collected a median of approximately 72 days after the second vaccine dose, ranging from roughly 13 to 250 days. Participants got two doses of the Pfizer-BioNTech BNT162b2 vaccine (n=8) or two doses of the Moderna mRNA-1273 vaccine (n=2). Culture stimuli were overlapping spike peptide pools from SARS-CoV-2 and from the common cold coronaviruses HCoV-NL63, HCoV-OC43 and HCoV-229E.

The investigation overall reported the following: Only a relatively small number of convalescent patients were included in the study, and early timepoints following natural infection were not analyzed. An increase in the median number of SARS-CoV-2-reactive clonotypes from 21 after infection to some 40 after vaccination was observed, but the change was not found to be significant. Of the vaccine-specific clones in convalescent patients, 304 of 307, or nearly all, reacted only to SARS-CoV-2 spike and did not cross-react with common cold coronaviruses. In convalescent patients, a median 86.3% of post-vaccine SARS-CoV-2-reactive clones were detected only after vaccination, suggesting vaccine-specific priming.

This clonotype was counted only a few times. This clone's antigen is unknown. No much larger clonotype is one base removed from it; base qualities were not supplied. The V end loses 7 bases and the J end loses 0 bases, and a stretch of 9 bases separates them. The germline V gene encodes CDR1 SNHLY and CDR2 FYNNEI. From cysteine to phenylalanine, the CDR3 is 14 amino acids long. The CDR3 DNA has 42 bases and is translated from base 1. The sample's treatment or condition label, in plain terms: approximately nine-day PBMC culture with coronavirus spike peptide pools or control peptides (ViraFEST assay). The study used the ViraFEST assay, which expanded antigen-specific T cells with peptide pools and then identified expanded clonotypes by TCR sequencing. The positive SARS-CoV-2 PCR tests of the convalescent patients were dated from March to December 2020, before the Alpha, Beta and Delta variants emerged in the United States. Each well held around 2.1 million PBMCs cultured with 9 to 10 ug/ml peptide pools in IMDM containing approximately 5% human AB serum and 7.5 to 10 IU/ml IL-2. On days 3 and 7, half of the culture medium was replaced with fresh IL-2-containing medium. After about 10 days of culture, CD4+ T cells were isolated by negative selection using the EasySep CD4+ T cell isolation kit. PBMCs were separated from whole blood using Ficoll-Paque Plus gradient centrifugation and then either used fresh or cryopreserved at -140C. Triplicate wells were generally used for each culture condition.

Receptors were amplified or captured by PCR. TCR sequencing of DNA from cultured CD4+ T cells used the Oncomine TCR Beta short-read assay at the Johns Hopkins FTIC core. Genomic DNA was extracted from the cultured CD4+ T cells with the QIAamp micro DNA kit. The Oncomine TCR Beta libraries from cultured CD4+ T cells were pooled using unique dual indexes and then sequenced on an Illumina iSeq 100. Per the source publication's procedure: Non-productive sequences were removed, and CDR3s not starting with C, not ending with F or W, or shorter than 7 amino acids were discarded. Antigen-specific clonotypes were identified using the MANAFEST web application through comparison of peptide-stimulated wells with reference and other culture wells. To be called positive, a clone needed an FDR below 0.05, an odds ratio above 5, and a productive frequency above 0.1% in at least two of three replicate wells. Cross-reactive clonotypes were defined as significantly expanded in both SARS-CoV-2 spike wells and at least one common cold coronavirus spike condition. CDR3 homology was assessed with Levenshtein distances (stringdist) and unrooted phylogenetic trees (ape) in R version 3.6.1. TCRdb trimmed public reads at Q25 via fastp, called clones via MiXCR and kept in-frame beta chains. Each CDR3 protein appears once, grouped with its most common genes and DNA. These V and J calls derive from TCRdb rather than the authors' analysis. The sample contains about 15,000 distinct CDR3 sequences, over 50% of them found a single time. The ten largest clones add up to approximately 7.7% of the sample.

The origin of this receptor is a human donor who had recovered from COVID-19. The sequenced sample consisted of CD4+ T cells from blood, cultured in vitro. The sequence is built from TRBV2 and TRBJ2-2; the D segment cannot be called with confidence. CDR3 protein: CASKAESNTGELFF. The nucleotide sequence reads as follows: TGTGCCAGCAAAGCAGAATCGAACACCGGGGAGCTGTTTTTT.